Shown below are 13 T cell receptor beta chains from a single sample sequenced in a study of cytomegalovirus exposure and HLA in healthy donors. The PCR ran on 60 Vbeta and 13 Jbeta primers. Produced via immunoSEQ multiplex PCR; TCRdb's table is partial and in-frame only. Of fewer than 200,000 clones in the sample, over 60% were seen once. Sequencing was carried out using PBMCs. The receptors derive from a woman in her 30s in good health and CMV-seronegative.

V gene TRBV6-1 combines with J gene TRBJ2-3; D may be TRBD1 (7 bases). V lost 5 bases and J 7 bases, leaving 13 bases between the germline ends. The CDR3 has 13 amino acids. Germline V gene sequence: CDR1 MNHNS, CDR2 SASEGT. CDR3: CASSPEGANTQYF. The CDR3 DNA reads TGTGCCAGCAGTCCGGAGGGGGCCAATACGCAGTATTTT.

This clone was detected only a few times. This chain joins TRBV4-2 and TRBJ1-4, with a possible D match to TRBD1 (6 bases). V was pared by 6 bases and J by 8 bases, with 19 bases between. Germline assignment: CDR1 LGHNA and CDR2 YNFKEQ. The CDR3 is 15 residues long. The CDR3 region has the DNA TGTGCCAGCAGAATCACTCAGGGGCATATAGAAAAACTGTTTTTT. Encoded protein: CASRITQGHIEKLFF.

This chain joins TRBV5-3 and TRBJ2-6; TRBD2 might be the D (5 bases). TRBV5-3 is treated as an ORF (open reading frame) with a function not yet certain. CDR3 size: 19 residues. With 6 bases removed from V and 1 base from J, the gap between germline ends came to 23 bases. As DNA, the CDR3 is TGTGCCAGAATCAACGGAGGCATGGCCAATACTTCTGGGGCCAACGTCCTGACTTTC. Amino acid sequence: CARINGGMANTSGANVLTF.

This clone was picked up a small number of times. The chain employs TRBV5-4 and TRBJ2-7, with 8 nucleotides matching TRBD1. Germline V lookup: CDR1 SGHNT, CDR2 YYREEE (reference sequence). The V segment lost 0 bases and the J segment 1 base; nucleotides outside the gene matches: 6. The CDR3 is made up of 16 amino acids. The CDR3: CASSLAGQGASYEQYF. CDR3 bases: TGTGCCAGCAGCTTGGCCGGCCAGGGGGCGTCCTACGAGCAGTACTTC. The full variable domain, completed using reference TRBV5-4 and TRBJ2-7, is ETGVTQSPTHLIKTRGQQVTLRCSSQSGHNTVSWYQQALGQGPQFIFQYYREEENGRGNFPPRFSGLQFPNYSSELNVNALELDDSALYLCASSLAGQGASYEQYFGPGTRLTVT.

The chain recombines TRBV30 with TRBJ1-2, with D possibly being TRBD1 (5 bases). V lost 3 bases, J lost 6 bases, and 8 bases lay in between. Germline loops: CDR1 GTSNPN, CDR2 SVGIG (reference sequence). CDR3 length: 11 amino acids. CDR3 DNA sequence: TGTGCCTGGAGGAAAGGGGATGGCTACACCTTC. It translates to CAWRKGDGYTF.

This chain links TRBV20-1 with TRBJ1-1; D may be TRBD1 (5 bases). Trimming stripped 3 bases from V and 10 bases from J, with 12 bases between. The CDR3 sequence is 11 residues long. CDR1 DFQATT and CDR2 SNEGSKA come from the germline V gene (reference sequence). This CDR3 reads CSARDTKGAFF. The CDR3 DNA sequence: TGCAGTGCTAGGGACACCAAGGGAGCTTTCTTT.

The table lists this clone with a few counts. The chain uses TRBV4-1 and TRBJ1-1; 7 positions match TRBD1. CDR3 length equals 11 residues. V was pared by 8 bases and J by 8 bases, with 5 bases of the junction left unmatched. Germline values: CDR1 MGHRA, CDR2 YSYEKL. In DNA, the CDR3 is TGCGCCAGCTCATTGGGACAGGAAGCTTTCTTT. Residues: CASSLGQEAFF.

V gene TRBV5-4 combines with J gene TRBJ2-2; TRBD2 aligns across 12 bases. CDR1 SGHNT and CDR2 YYREEE come from the germline V gene (reference sequence). CDR3 length: 16 amino acids. The junction had 4 bases not matched to a gene; V was cut back by 2 bases and J by 5 bases. CDR3 nucleotides: TGTGCCAGCAGCTTATTGACTAGCGGGAGAACCGGGGAGCTGTTTTTT. This translates into CASSLLTSGRTGELFF.

DNA for the CDR3: TGTGCCAGCAGTGACAGGGCCTGGGGGCATAATTCACCCCTCCACTTT. Its translation: CASSDRAWGHNSPLHF. The gene calls are TRBV2 and TRBJ1-6; possibly TRBD1 for D (6 bases). The CDR3 is made up of 16 amino acids. Trimming cost V 3 bases and J 5 bases, with 14 bases left between them. The V gene's germline CDR1 is SNHLY and CDR2 FYNNEI. The full variable domain, its missing parts supplied by reference TRBV2 and TRBJ1-6, is EPEVTQTPSHQVTQMGQEVILRCVPISNHLYFYWYRQILGQKVEFLVSFYNNEISEKSEIFDDQFSVERPDGSNFTLKIRSTKLEDSAMYFCASSDRAWGHNSPLHFGNGTRLTVT.

Written as DNA, the CDR3 is TGTGCCACCAGCAGAATGACAGGGACAGGGGACGGCTACACCTTC. This translates into CATSRMTGTGDGYTF. The chain is built from TRBV15 and TRBJ1-2; 10 positions agree with TRBD1. Germline CDR1 reads LNHNV; CDR2 reads YYDKDF (reference sequence). Losses at the gene ends were 2 bases for V and 8 bases for J; bases not matched to a gene: 8. This CDR3 region has 15 residues.

V gene TRBV6-6 combines with J gene TRBJ2-2; 7 bases line up with TRBD1. V dropped 6 bases and J dropped 5; count of bases not matched to a gene: 6. Per the germline V gene, CDR1 is MNHNY and CDR2 is SVGAGI (reference sequence). This CDR3 has 14 residues. In DNA, the CDR3 is TGTGCCAGCAGCTTCGACAGGGCGACCGGGGAGCTGTTTTTT. It encodes CASSFDRATGELFF.

The chain uses TRBV29-1 and TRBJ1-1; no clear D gene. The CDR3 runs 14 residues. Trimming stripped 3 bases from V and 0 bases from J, with 11 bases between. Per the germline V gene, CDR1 is SQVTM and CDR2 is ANQGSEA. CDR3 DNA: TGCAGCGTTGAGTCAGGCCTGATGAACACTGAAGCTTTCTTT. It is translated as CSVESGLMNTEAFF.

The V and J genes are TRBV10-3 and TRBJ2-1, with 12 bases lining up with TRBD2. The CDR3 has 18 amino acids. The germline CDR1 and CDR2 sequences are ENHRY and SYGVKD. Trimming at V came to 1 base and at J to 5 bases, leaving 9 bases not matched to a gene. CDR3 protein: CAISEWGGLAGSNNEQFF. In nucleotides, the CDR3 is TGTGCCATCAGTGAGTGGGGAGGACTAGCGGGGTCTAACAATGAGCAGTTCTTC.